The 15 T cell receptor beta chains below all came from one sample that was sequenced in a study of neurological immune-mediated disorders. TCRdb re-analysed the 5' RACE reads in MiXCR, keeping a single row per CDR3 protein. The sample lists under 45,000 distinct CDR3 sequences; about 12% were seen once. Sequencing used PBMCs. The receptors originated from a female donor in good health.

This clonotype was recorded many times. V is TRBV5-1 and J is TRBJ1-3, with TRBD1 as a possible D gene (6 bases). From germline, CDR1 is SGHRS and CDR2 YFSETQ. With 5 bases removed from V and 4 bases from J, the gap between germline ends came to 19 bases. The CDR3 is 16 amino acids. CDR3 in amino acids: CASSPSDRSSGNTIYF. In nucleotides, the CDR3 is TGCGCCAGCAGTCCATCAGACAGGTCTTCGGGAAACACCATATATTTT.

The sample holds many counts of this clonotype. This sequence joins TRBV6-5 and TRBJ1-2, with 7 positions matching TRBD1. V dropped 8 bases and J dropped 7; count of bases not matched to a gene: 7. CDR1 MNHEY and CDR2 SVGAGI come from the germline V gene. The CDR3 spans 12 residues. CDR3 loop: CASRQGVSGYTF. The CDR3 DNA reads TGTGCCAGCCGACAGGGCGTGAGTGGCTACACCTTC.

This clonotype was seen many times. This chain joins TRBV29-1 and TRBJ1-1, with D possibly matching TRBD1 (6 bases). CDR1 and CDR2 (germline): SQVTM, ANQGSEA. CDR3 size: 11 residues. V lost 4 bases and J 11 bases, leaving 14 bases between the germline ends. The CDR3 coding sequence is TGCAGCGTTGCGTTGACAGGAGACGCTTTCTTT. As protein: CSVALTGDAFF.

The CDR3 DNA reads TGTGCCAGCACCGAGATGAGTGAAGCTTTCTTT. Protein sequence: CASTEMSEAFF. The chain couples TRBV12-3 or TRBV12-4 to TRBJ1-1; D call uncertain. The CDR3 has 11 residues. V was cut by 7 bases and J by 7 bases, with 10 bases left in between.

This clonotype was detected many times. The V call is TRBV27, the J call TRBJ1-6, with D perhaps TRBD1 (5 bases). V was shortened by 8 bases and J by 7 bases, with 9 bases between the two germline ends. Germline V gives CDR1 MNHEY, CDR2 SMNVEV (reference sequence). The CDR3 loop spans 12 amino acids. The CDR3 here is CASGGGNSPLHF. The CDR3 nucleotides are TGTGCCAGCGGGGGGGGGAATTCACCCCTCCACTTT.

This clonotype was seen repeatedly, ten times or more. V gene TRBV20-1 combines with J gene TRBJ1-2, with D perhaps matching TRBD1 (5 bases). CDR1 is DFQATT and CDR2 is SNEGSKA in the germline V gene (reference sequence). CDR3 length: 11 residues. The V gene lost 6 bases and the J gene lost 7 bases, with 12 bases spanning the gap. This CDR3 is CSASGARGYTF. CDR3 nucleotides: TGCAGTGCCAGCGGGGCGCGTGGCTACACCTTC.

CDR3 residues: CASSLGRVGEAFF. CDR3 nucleotides: TGTGCCAGCAGCCTTGGGCGGGTGGGTGAAGCTTTCTTT. The rearrangement uses TRBV12-3 or TRBV12-4 and TRBJ1-1, with D uncertain. V shed 6 bases and J shed 7 bases, with 15 bases lying between them. The CDR3 runs to 13 residues.

The chain couples TRBV2 to TRBJ1-2, with D tentatively TRBD1 (6 bases). Germline assignment: CDR1 SNHLY and CDR2 FYNNEI. V lost 5 bases, J lost 3 bases, and 10 bases lay in between. The CDR3 extends over 13 amino acids. Here the CDR3 DNA reads TGTGCCAGCAGTCCGGACAGCTACTATGGCTACACCTTC. Residues: CASSPDSYYGYTF.

This clonotype occurred many times. V is TRBV12-3 or TRBV12-4 and J is TRBJ2-1, with 7 bases lining up with TRBD1. V was clipped by 5 bases and J by 3 bases; unmatched bases: 7. The CDR3 has 15 amino acids. Here the CDR3 DNA reads TGTGCCAGCAGTCTAAACAGGGGAGTCTACAATGAGCAGTTCTTC. As protein: CASSLNRGVYNEQFF.

In its sample, this clonotype was seen a few times. This sequence joins TRBV5-1 and TRBJ2-5; weak D call: TRBD1 (5 bases). V was clipped by 2 bases and J by 5 bases, with 16 bases between them. Germline V CDR1 and CDR2: SGHRS, YFSETQ. The CDR3 runs to 15 residues. The CDR3 protein is CASSFWGRADETQYF. The CDR3 DNA sequence: TGCGCCAGCAGCTTCTGGGGCAGGGCAGACGAGACCCAGTACTTC.

In its sample, this clonotype was seen many times. This rearrangement joins TRBV3-1 to TRBJ2-1; D is uncertain. Germline CDR1 and CDR2: LGHDT and YNNKEL (reference sequence). V lost 7 bases to trimming and J lost 9 bases, with 16 bases between them. This CDR3 is 13 amino acids long. Here the CDR3 DNA reads TGTGCCAGCACGGTGGGCATTAACGGTGAGCAGTTCTTC. Encoded protein: CASTVGINGEQFF.

This clonotype has a count of ten or more. The rearrangement uses TRBV5-1 and TRBJ2-3; D ambiguous. The CDR3 runs 15 residues. Germline CDR1 SGHRS, CDR2 YFSETQ. The V gene lost 3 bases and the J gene lost 3 bases, with 14 bases spanning the gap. This CDR3 reads CASSSRASRTDTQYF. For the CDR3, the DNA is TGCGCCAGCAGCTCCAGAGCGAGCAGGACAGATACGCAGTATTTT.

This clonotype was found many times. CDR3 sequence (DNA): TGTGCCACCAGCAGAGAGGGGACGCTGAACACTGAAGCTTTCTTT. Translated: CATSREGTLNTEAFF. This chain connects TRBV15 to TRBJ1-1; a weak D match, TRBD1 (5 bases). Looked up from germline, CDR1 is LNHNV and CDR2 is YYDKDF (reference sequence). The CDR3 sequence is 15 residues long. Trimming removed 0 bases from V and 0 bases from J, with 8 bases in between.

As for this clonotype: A much larger clone differs from this one at a single base, so this may be a read error. This chain uses TRBV10-3 with TRBJ2-1; no firm D call. The length of the CDR3 is 12 residues. Germline CDR1 reads ENHRY; CDR2 reads SYGVKD. The CDR3, as DNA: TGTACCATCAGTAGAGAAGGCAATGAGCAGTTCTTC. Its protein is CTISREGNEQFF.

This clonotype has a count of ten or more. This rearrangement joins TRBV10-3 to TRBJ1-5; 9 bases line up with TRBD1. V lost 6 bases and J lost 7; bases outside the gene matches: 7. The CDR3 totals 14 residues. Germline CDR1 and CDR2: ENHRY and SYGVKD. The CDR3 sequence: CAISDTGGRQPQHF. DNA for the CDR3: TGTGCCATCAGCGACACAGGGGGCAGGCAGCCCCAGCATTTT.